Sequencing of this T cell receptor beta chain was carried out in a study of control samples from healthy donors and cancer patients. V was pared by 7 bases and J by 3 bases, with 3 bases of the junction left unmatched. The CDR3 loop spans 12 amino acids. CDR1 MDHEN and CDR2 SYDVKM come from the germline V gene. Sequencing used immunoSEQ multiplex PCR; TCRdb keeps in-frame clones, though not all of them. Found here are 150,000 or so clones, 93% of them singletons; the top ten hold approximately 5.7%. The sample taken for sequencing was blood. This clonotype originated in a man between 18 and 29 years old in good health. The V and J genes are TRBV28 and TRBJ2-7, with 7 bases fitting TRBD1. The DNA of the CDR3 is TGTGCCAGCATGGGACAGCTCTACGAGCAGTACTTC. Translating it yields CASMGQLYEQYF.